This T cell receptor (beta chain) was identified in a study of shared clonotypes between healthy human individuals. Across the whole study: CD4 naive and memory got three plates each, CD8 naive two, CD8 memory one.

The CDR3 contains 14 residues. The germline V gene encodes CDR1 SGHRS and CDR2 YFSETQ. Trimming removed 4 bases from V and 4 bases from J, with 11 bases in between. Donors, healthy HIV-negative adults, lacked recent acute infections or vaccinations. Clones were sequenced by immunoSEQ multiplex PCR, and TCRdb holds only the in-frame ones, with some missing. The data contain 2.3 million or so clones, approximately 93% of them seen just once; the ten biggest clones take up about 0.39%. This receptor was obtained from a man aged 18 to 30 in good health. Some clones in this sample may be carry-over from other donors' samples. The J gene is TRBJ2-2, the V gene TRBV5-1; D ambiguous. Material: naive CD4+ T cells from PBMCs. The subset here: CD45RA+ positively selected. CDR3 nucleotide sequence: TGCGCCAGCAGCGACGGCTACCCCACCGGGGAGCTGTTTTTT. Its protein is CASSDGYPTGELFF.